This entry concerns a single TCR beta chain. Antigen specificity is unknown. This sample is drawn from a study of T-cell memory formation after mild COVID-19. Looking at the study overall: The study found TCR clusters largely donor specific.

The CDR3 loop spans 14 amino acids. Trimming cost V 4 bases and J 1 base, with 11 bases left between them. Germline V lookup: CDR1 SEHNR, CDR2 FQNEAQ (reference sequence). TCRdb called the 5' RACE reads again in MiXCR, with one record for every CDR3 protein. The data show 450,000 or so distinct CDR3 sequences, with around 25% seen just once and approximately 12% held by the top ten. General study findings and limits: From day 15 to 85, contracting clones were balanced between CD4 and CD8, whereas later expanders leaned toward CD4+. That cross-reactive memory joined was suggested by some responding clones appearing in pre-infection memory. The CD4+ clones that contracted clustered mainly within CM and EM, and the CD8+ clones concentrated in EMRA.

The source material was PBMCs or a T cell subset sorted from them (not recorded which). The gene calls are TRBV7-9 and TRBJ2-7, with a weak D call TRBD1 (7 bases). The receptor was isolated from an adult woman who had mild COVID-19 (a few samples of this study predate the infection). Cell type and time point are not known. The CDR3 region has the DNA TGTGCCAGCAGCTGGGGGGACAGTTCCTACGAGCAGTACTTC. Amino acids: CASSWGDSSYEQYF.